Shown below are 21 T cell receptor beta chains from a single sample sequenced in a study of Siglec-9 on CD8 T cells in melanoma. Produced via immunoSEQ multiplex PCR; TCRdb's table is partial and in-frame only. Here the sample spans about 30,000 clones, less than 85% being singletons. Sequencing input: Siglec-9- CD8+ T cells sorted from blood. The receptors stem from a human donor in good health.

The chain links TRBV5-1 to TRBJ1-2, with 8 bases that match TRBD1. The CDR3 covers 15 residues. The ends lost 0 bases at V and 0 bases at J; junction bases unmatched: 1. Germline V gene lookup returns CDR1 SGHRS and CDR2 YFSETQ. The CDR3 loop is CASSLVQGANYGYTF. The CDR3 DNA is TGCGCCAGCAGCTTGGTACAGGGGGCTAACTATGGCTACACCTTC. The whole variable domain, filled in from reference TRBV5-1 and TRBJ1-2, reads KAGVTQTPRYLIKTRGQQVTLSCSPISGHRSVSWYQQTPGQGLQFLFEYFSETQRNKGNFPGRFSGRQFSNSRSEMNVSTLELGDSALYLCASSLVQGANYGYTFGSGTRLTVV.

This rearrangement joins TRBV29-1 to TRBJ2-5; D call uncertain. CDR1 SQVTM and CDR2 ANQGSEA come from the germline V gene. The CDR3 consists of 13 residues. V was shortened by 3 bases and J by 1 base, with 9 bases between the two germline ends. CDR3 sequence: CSVEGGIQETQYF. The CDR3 DNA is TGCAGCGTTGAGGGTGGGATCCAAGAGACCCAGTACTTC.

The J gene is TRBJ1-2, the V gene TRBV19, with 8 bases that match TRBD1. The J segment lost 1 base and the V segment lost 5 bases, leaving 6 bases of the junction unmatched. This CDR3 is built from 15 residues. The germline gives CDR1 LNHDA, CDR2 SQIVND (reference sequence). The CDR3 coding sequence is TGTGCCAGTAGTTCACCCGGACAGGGTAACTATGGCTACACCTTC. It encodes CASSSPGQGNYGYTF.

The chain combines TRBV11-2 with TRBJ1-1, with no clear D. Trimming took off 0 bases at V and 4 bases at J, with 9 bases between the two ends. CDR3 length: 14 amino acids. Germline assignment: CDR1 SGHAT and CDR2 FQNNGV. The CDR3 DNA sequence: TGTGCCAGCAGCTTAGATTCTCTCCGCACTGAAGCTTTCTTT. Encoded protein: CASSLDSLRTEAFF.

This chain joins TRBV28 and TRBJ1-5; no reliable D call. The CDR3 runs to 14 residues. V lost 3 bases, J lost 0 bases, and 6 bases lay in between. Per the germline V gene, CDR1 is MDHEN and CDR2 is SYDVKM. The CDR3 is CASSFLGSNQPQHF. The CDR3 DNA is TGTGCCAGCAGTTTTCTGGGTAGCAATCAGCCCCAGCATTTT.

This clone is a singleton in its sample. The rearrangement links TRBV14 to TRBJ2-1; D call uncertain. Deletions cut 2 bases from V and 8 bases from J, with 16 bases between. The CDR3 consists of 15 residues. The germline V gene encodes CDR1 SGHDN and CDR2 FVKESK. The CDR3 sequence: CASSQTLGWVDEQFF. The DNA of the CDR3 is TGTGCCAGCAGCCAAACGCTTGGATGGGTGGATGAGCAGTTCTTC.

The V call is TRBV5-1, the J call TRBJ1-5; D gene unclear. Germline V gives CDR1 SGHRS, CDR2 YFSETQ. The CDR3 is made up of 14 amino acids. The V end lost 4 bases, the J end lost 7 bases, and 15 bases lay between the germline ends. This CDR3 is CASSPDGLGQPQHF. The CDR3 DNA reads TGCGCCAGCAGCCCGGACGGACTGGGCCAGCCCCAGCATTTT.

V and J are TRBV7-2 and TRBJ2-1; no definite D call. CDR1 is SGHTA, CDR2 FQGNSA, per germline. The CDR3 has 15 amino acids. Trimming cost V 0 bases and J 3 bases, with 9 bases left between them. CDR3 DNA sequence: TGTGCCAGCAGCTTAGCCGACTCGAACTACAATGAGCAGTTCTTC. It encodes CASSLADSNYNEQFF.

This sequence joins TRBV19 and TRBJ2-7, with 11 bases fitting TRBD1. CDR3 size: 13 residues. CDR1 is LNHDA and CDR2 is SQIVND in the germline V gene (reference sequence). V dropped 5 bases and J dropped 4; count of bases not matched to a gene: 1. CDR3 protein: CASSGTGGYEQYF. CDR3 in DNA: TGTGCCAGTAGTGGGACAGGGGGATACGAGCAGTACTTC.

The gene calls are TRBV19 and TRBJ1-5, with TRBD1 as a possible D gene (6 bases). CDR1 is LNHDA and CDR2 is SQIVND in the germline V gene (reference sequence). V was cut by 3 bases and J by 3 bases, with 12 bases left in between. The length of the CDR3 is 15 residues. CDR3 coding DNA: TGTGCCAGTAGTATCCGACAGGCCTCCAATCAGCCCCAGCATTTT. Translation gives CASSIRQASNQPQHF.

CDR3 DNA sequence: TGTGCCAGCCGGGGGGCCTACAATGAGCAGTTCTTC. As protein: CASRGAYNEQFF. The V and J genes are TRBV28 and TRBJ2-1; TRBD2 aligns across 7 bases. Germline CDR1 MDHEN, CDR2 SYDVKM. The CDR3 sequence is 12 residues long. Trimming at V came to 8 bases and at J to 2 bases, leaving 0 bases not matched to a gene. Looking up the rest from reference TRBV28 and TRBJ2-1 gives the full variable domain: DVKVTQSSRYLVKRTGEKVFLECVQDMDHENMFWYRQDPGLGLRLIYFSYDVKMKEKGDIPEGYSVSREKKERFSLILESASTNQTSMYLCASRGAYNEQFFGPGTRLTVL.

This clone is medium-sized by share. This chain joins TRBV11-2 and TRBJ1-2; D perhaps matches TRBD1 (6 bases). V lost 6 bases to trimming and J lost 3 bases, with 11 bases between them. The CDR3 consists of 13 residues. The V gene's germline CDR1 is SGHAT and CDR2 FQNNGV. The CDR3 here is CASSGDNHYGYTF. The CDR3, as DNA: TGTGCCAGCAGTGGGGACAACCACTATGGCTACACCTTC.

The chain carries TRBV5-1 and TRBJ2-5, with 8 bases aligning to TRBD1. The V and J ends lost 3 bases and 9 bases, in that order; junction bases with no gene match: 13. From germline, CDR1 is SGHRS and CDR2 YFSETQ. The CDR3 has 15 residues. CDR3 protein: CASSWEQGGQEAQYF. DNA for the CDR3: TGCGCCAGCAGCTGGGAACAGGGGGGACAGGAGGCCCAGTACTTC.

The chain employs TRBV5-6 and TRBJ2-1; the match to TRBD2 covers 12 bases. V was clipped by 0 bases and J by 0 bases; unmatched bases: 7. Looked up from germline, CDR1 is SGHDT and CDR2 is YYEEEE. The CDR3 runs 19 residues. The CDR3 sequence is CASSLEGLTSGGSYNEQFF. CDR3 in DNA: TGTGCCAGCAGCTTGGAGGGACTGACTAGCGGGGGCTCCTACAATGAGCAGTTCTTC.

The V call is TRBV19, the J call TRBJ2-1, with D tentatively TRBD1 (5 bases). V was pared by 9 bases and J by 6 bases, with 9 bases between. Germline CDR1 and CDR2: LNHDA and SQIVND (reference sequence). This CDR3 has 11 amino acids. CDR3 amino acids: CASHDSNEQFF. For the CDR3, the DNA is TGTGCCAGCCACGACAGCAATGAGCAGTTCTTC.

The rearrangement links TRBV19 to TRBJ2-3, with D possibly matching TRBD2 (5 bases). V was trimmed by 4 bases and J by 0 bases, leaving 11 bases between them. CDR3 length equals 15 residues. Per germline, CDR1 LNHDA and CDR2 SQIVND (reference sequence). In DNA form, the CDR3 reads TGTGCCAGTAGTACCGATCGGACTAGCACAGATACGCAGTATTTT. This gives the protein CASSTDRTSTDTQYF.

The J gene is TRBJ1-3, the V gene TRBV6-5, with a tentative D call TRBD1 (5 bases). Germline-derived CDR1 and CDR2 are MNHEY and SVGAGI. V lost 5 bases and J lost 5, with 10 bases in between. The CDR3 is made up of 13 amino acids. The CDR3 region is CASSDWDRNTIYF. For the CDR3, the DNA is TGTGCCAGCAGTGACTGGGACCGAAACACCATATATTTT.

The chain recombines TRBV9 with TRBJ2-6; no clear D gene. Germline V gives CDR1 SGDLS, CDR2 YYNGEE. V lost 0 bases and J 4 bases, leaving 11 bases between the germline ends. This CDR3 comprises 16 residues. CDR3 nucleotides: TGTGCCAGCAGCGTAGCTTTGGGGAACGGGGCCAACGTCCTGACTTTC. It yields the protein CASSVALGNGANVLTF.

CDR3 loop: CASSQRQGAYEQYV. As DNA, the CDR3 is TGCGCCAGCAGCCAAAGACAGGGGGCCTACGAGCAGTACGTC. The chain has TRBV4-1 and TRBJ2-7, with 9 bases matching TRBD1. The CDR3 has 14 amino acids. From germline, CDR1 is MGHRA and CDR2 YSYEKL. J was trimmed by 2 bases and V by 2 bases; bases with no gene match: 1.

This chain links TRBV4-1 with TRBJ2-3; the D gene could be TRBD1 or TRBD2 (5 bases each). CDR1 is MGHRA, CDR2 YSYEKL, per germline. CDR3 length: 14 residues. Deletions cut 4 bases from V and 13 bases from J, with 21 bases between. CDR3 amino acids: CASSPNAAGTRKYF. CDR3 coding DNA: TGCGCCAGCAGCCCGAACGCCGCCGGGACCAGAAAGTATTTT.

The V call is TRBV7-6, the J call TRBJ1-1; tentatively, D is TRBD1 (5 bases). Germline CDR1 reads SGHVS; CDR2 reads FNYEAQ. The CDR3 length is 14 residues. V was pared by 1 base and J by 1 base, with 7 bases between. CDR3: CASSLVGANTEAFF. The CDR3 region has the DNA TGTGCCAGCAGCTTAGTAGGGGCGAACACTGAAGCTTTCTTT.